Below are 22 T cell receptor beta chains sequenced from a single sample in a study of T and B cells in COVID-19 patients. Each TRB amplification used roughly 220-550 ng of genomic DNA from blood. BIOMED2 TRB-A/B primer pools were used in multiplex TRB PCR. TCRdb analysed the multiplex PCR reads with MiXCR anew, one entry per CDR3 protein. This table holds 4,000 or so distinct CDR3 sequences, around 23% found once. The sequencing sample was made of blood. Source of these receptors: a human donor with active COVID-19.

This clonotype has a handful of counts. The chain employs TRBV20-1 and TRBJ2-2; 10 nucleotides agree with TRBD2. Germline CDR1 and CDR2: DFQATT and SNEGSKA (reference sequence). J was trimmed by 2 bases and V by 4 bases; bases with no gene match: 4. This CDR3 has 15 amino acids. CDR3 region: CSATRLAGNTGELFF. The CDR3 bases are TGCAGTGCTACCCGACTAGCGGGCAACACCGGGGAGCTGTTTTTT.

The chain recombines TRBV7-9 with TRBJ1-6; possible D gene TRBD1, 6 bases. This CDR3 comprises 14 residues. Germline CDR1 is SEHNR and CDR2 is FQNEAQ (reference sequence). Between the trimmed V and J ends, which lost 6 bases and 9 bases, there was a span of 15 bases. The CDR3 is CASRFTGNGSPLHF. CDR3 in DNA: TGTGCCAGCAGGTTCACAGGGAACGGTTCACCCCTCCACTTT.

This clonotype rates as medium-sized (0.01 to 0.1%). CDR3 protein: CASSQQGALHSYEQYF. For the CDR3, the DNA is TGTGCCAGCAGCCAACAGGGGGCCCTCCATTCCTACGAGCAGTACTTC. The V and J genes are TRBV5-6 and TRBJ2-7; 9 nucleotides align to TRBD1. Germline V lookup: CDR1 SGHDT, CDR2 YYEEEE. CDR3 size: 16 residues. V dropped 4 bases and J dropped 1; count of bases not matched to a gene: 9.

The CDR3 DNA sequence: TGTGCCAGTAGTGTGGGACAGGTTAACACTGAAGCTTTCTTT. Residues: CASSVGQVNTEAFF. V gene TRBV19 combines with J gene TRBJ1-1; TRBD1 agrees at 8 bases. Per the germline V gene, CDR1 is LNHDA and CDR2 is SQIVND (reference sequence). V was clipped by 5 bases and J by 2 bases; unmatched bases: 4. The CDR3 loop spans 14 amino acids.

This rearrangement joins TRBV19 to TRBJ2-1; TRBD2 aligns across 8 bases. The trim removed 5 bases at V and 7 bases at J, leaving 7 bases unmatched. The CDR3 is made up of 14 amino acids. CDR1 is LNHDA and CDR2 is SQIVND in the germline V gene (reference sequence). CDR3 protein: CASSGASGWNEQFF. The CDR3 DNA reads TGTGCCAGTAGTGGGGCTAGCGGGTGGAATGAGCAGTTCTTC.

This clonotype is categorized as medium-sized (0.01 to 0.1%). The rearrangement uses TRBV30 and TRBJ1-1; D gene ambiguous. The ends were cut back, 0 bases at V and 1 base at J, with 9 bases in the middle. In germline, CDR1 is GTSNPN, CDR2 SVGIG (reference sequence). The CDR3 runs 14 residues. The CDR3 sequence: CAWSVNIRNTEAFF. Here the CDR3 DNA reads TGTGCCTGGAGTGTCAATATCCGGAACACTGAAGCTTTCTTT.

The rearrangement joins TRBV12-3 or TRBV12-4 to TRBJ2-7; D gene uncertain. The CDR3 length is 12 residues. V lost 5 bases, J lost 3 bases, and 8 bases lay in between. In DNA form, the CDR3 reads TGTGCCAGCAGTGCAGGCAGCTACGAGCAGTACTTC. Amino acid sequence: CASSAGSYEQYF.

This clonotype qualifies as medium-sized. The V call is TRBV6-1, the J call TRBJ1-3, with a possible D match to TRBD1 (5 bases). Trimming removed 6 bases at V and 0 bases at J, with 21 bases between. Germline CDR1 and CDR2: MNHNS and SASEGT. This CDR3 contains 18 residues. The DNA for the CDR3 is TGTGCCAGCAGATTGTGGTGGGGCCGAGGGTCCTCTGGAAACACCATATATTTT. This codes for CASRLWWGRGSSGNTIYF.

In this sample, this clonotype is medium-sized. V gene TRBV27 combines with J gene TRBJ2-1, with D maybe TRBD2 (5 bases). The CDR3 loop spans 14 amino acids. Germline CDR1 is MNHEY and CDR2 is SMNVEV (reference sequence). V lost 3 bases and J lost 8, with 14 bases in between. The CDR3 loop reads CASSFQKARDEQFF. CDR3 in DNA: TGTGCCAGCAGTTTTCAGAAGGCGCGGGATGAGCAGTTCTTC.

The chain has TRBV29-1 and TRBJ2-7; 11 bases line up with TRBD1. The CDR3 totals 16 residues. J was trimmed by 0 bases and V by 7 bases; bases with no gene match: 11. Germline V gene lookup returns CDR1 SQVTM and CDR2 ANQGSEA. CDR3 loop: CSASPGQGVSSYEQYF. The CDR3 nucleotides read TGCAGCGCTAGCCCGGGACAGGGGGTCAGCTCCTACGAGCAGTACTTC.

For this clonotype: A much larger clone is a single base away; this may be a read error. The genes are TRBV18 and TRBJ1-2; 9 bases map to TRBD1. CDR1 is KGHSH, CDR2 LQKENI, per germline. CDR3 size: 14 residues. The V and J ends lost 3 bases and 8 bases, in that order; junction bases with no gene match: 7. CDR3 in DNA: TGTGCCAGCTCACCGGCGGACAGGGGATGCGGCTACACCTTC. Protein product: CASSPADRGCGYTF.

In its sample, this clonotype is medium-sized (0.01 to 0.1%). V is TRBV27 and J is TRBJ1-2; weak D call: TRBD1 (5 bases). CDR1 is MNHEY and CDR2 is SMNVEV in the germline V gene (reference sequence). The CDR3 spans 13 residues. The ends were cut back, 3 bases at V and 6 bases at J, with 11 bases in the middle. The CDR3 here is CASSLRGADGYTF. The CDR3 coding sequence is TGTGCCAGCAGTTTGAGGGGAGCCGATGGCTACACCTTC.

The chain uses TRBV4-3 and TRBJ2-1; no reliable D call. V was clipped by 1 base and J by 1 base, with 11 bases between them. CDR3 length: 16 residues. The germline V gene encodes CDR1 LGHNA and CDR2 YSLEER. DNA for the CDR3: TGCGCCAGCAGCCAAGGGTCCGCGTCTTCCTACAATGAGCAGTTCTTC. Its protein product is CASSQGSASSYNEQFF.

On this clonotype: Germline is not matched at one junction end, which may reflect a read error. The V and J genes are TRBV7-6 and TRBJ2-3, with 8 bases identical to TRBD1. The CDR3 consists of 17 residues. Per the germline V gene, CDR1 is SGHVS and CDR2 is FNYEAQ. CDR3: CACSLAYAGGGTDTQYF. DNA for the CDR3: TGTGCCTGCAGCTTAGCGTATGCAGGGGGCGGGACAGATACGCAGTATTTT.

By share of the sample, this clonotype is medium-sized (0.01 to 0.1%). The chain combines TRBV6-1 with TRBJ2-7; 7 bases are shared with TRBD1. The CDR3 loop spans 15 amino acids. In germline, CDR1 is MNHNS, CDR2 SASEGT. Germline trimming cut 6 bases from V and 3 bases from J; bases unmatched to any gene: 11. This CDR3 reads CASRENPGQLYEQYF. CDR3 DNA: TGTGCCAGCAGGGAGAACCCGGGACAGCTCTACGAGCAGTACTTC.

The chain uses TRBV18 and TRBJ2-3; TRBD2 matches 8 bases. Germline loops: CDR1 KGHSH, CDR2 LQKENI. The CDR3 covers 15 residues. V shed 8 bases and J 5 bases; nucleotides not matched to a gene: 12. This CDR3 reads CASSASGGAGDTQYF. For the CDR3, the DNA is TGTGCCAGCAGCGCTTCCGGGGGGGCGGGAGATACGCAGTATTTT.

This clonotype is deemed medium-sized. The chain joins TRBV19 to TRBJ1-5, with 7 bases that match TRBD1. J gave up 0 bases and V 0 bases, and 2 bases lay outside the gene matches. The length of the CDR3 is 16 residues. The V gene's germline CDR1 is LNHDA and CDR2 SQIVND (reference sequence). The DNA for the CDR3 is TGTGCCAGTAGTATAGAGGGACAGACTAGCAATCAGCCCCAGCATTTT. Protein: CASSIEGQTSNQPQHF.

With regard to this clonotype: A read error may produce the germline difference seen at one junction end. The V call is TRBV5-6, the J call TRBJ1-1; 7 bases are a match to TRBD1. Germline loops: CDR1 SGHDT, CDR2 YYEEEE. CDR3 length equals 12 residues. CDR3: CVSSQGGTEAFF. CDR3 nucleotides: TGCGTCAGCAGCCAGGGGGGCACTGAAGCTTTCTTT.

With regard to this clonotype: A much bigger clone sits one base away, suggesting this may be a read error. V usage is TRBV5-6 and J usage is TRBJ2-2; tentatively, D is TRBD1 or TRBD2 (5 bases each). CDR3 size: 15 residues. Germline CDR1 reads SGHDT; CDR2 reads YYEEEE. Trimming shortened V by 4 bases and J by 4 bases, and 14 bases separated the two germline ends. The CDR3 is CASSGDLRITGELFF. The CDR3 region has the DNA TGTGCCAGCAGCGGGGACCTAAGGATCACCGGGGAGCTGTTTTTT.

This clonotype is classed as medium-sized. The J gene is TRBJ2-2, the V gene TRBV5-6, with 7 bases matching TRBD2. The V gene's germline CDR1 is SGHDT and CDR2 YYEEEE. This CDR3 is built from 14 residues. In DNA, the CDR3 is TGTGGGACTAGTAGGACACTGAACACCGGGGAGCTGTTTTTT. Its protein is CGTSRTLNTGELFF.

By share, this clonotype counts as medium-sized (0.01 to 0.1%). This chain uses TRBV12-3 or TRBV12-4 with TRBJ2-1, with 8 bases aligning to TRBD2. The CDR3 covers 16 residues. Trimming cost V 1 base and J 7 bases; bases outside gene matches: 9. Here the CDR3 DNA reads TGTGCCAGCAGTTTAGTACTAGCGGACCCCTCAAATGAGCAGTTCTTC. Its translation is CASSLVLADPSNEQFF.

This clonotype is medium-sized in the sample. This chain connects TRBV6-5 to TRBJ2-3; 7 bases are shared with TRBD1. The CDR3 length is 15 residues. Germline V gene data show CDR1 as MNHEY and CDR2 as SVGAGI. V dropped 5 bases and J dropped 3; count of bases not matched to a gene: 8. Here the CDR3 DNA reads TGTGCCAGCAGTAAAGGGGGCCGTGGGACAGATACGCAGTATTTT. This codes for CASSKGGRGTDTQYF.